What follows are 8 T cell receptor beta chains derived from one specimen sequenced in a study of regulatory T cells in long-lasting Graves disease. Stated time point: newly diagnosed GD, antithyroid drugs for less than 3 months. PBMC RNA was the source of the TCR library. iRepertoire HTBI primers and Arm-PCR of CDR3 regions built TCR beta libraries. One entry per CDR3 protein results from TCRdb running MiXCR on the multiplex PCR reads. The sample holds about 500,000 distinct CDR3 sequences; about 16% are singletons and the top ten take about 12%. These data are also associated with another study on T cells in Graves' hyperthyroidism and ophthalmopathy.

This specimen consisted of peripheral blood mononuclear cells (PBMCs), obtained at new diagnosis, from a patient treated with antithyroid drugs. These receptor sequences come from a middle-aged man with Graves disease.

V usage is TRBV5-1 and J usage is TRBJ2-2; D is unclear. The germline V gene encodes CDR1 SGHRS and CDR2 YFSETQ. This CDR3 comprises 14 residues. V lost 0 bases and J lost 3, with 6 bases in between. CDR3 region: CASSLVTDTGELFF. CDR3 coding DNA: TGCGCCAGCAGCTTGGTCACGGACACCGGGGAGCTGTTTTTT.

Details on this clonotype: This may be a read error: a much more frequent sequence differs by one nucleotide. The V and J genes are TRBV7-3 and TRBJ1-1; 7 bases are shared with TRBD1. V shed 2 bases, J shed 4 bases, and the junction held 4 bases outside the gene matches. Germline lookup yields CDR1 SGHTA and CDR2 FQGTGA. This CDR3 comprises 14 residues. CDR3 sequence: CASSLARDSTEAFF. The CDR3 coding sequence is TGTGCCAGCAGCTTAGCCCGGGACAGCACTGAAGCTTTCTTT.

There are many counts of this clonotype. The J gene is TRBJ2-3, the V gene TRBV10-2; 11 bases agree with TRBD2. Unmatched junction bases numbered 5, after V lost 4 bases and J lost 2 bases. CDR3 length equals 16 residues. Germline V gives CDR1 WSHSY, CDR2 SAAADI. CDR3: CASSVLAGGHTDTQYF. CDR3 sequence (DNA): TGCGCCAGCAGTGTTCTAGCGGGAGGCCACACAGATACGCAGTATTTT.

This clonotype has ten or more counts. The rearrangement links TRBV7-8 to TRBJ2-7, with D uncertain. The CDR3 consists of 12 residues. CDR1 is SGHVS, CDR2 FQNEAQ, per germline. With 4 bases removed from V and 3 bases from J, the gap between germline ends came to 7 bases. The DNA for the CDR3 is TGTGCCAGCAGCTCAAATCTCTACGAGCAGTACTTC. Protein sequence: CASSSNLYEQYF.

This clonotype occurred a few times. V gene TRBV4-1 combines with J gene TRBJ1-2; no clear D gene. With 1 base removed from V and 5 bases from J, the gap between germline ends came to 14 bases. Germline V gene data show CDR1 as MGHRA and CDR2 as YSYEKL. The CDR3 spans 15 residues. CDR3 DNA sequence: TGCGCCAGCAGCCAAGTAGAGGGCTCGGTGTATGGCTACACCTTC. This gives the protein CASSQVEGSVYGYTF.

The table lists this clonotype with a count of one. A read error may explain this, as a much larger clone is one base away. The CDR3 end shows no conserved phenylalanine or tryptophan, and so a read error is likely. This chain connects TRBV11-2 to TRBJ2-1; 9 nucleotides agree with TRBD2. CDR3 length: 14 amino acids. V trimming: 5 bases; J trimming: 6 bases; junction bases outside the gene matches: 5. The germline V gene has CDR1 SGHAT and CDR2 FQNNGV. CDR3 in DNA: TGTGCCAGCAGCAATAGCGGGAGACTCAATGAGCAGTTCCTC. Its translation is CASSNSGRLNEQFL.

CDR3 in amino acids: CASSLSQGLAALEQFF. CDR3 nucleotides: TGTGCCAGCAGTTTATCGCAGGGACTAGCGGCCCTTGAGCAGTTCTTC. The rearrangement links TRBV28 to TRBJ2-1, with TRBD2 matching over 11 bases. V lost 1 base to trimming and J lost 9 bases; unmatched junction nucleotides: 8. Germline CDR1 reads MDHEN; CDR2 reads SYDVKM. The CDR3 has 16 amino acids.

The V call is TRBV19, the J call TRBJ1-1; TRBD1 matches 9 bases. CDR1 is LNHDA and CDR2 is SQIVND in the germline V gene (reference sequence). This CDR3 comprises 15 residues. V dropped 7 bases and J dropped 0; count of bases not matched to a gene: 6. In nucleotides, the CDR3 is TGTGCCAGTAAGTCCGGACAGGGGCTGAACACTGAAGCTTTCTTT. It codes for CASKSGQGLNTEAFF. Complete variable domain (other parts from reference TRBV19 and TRBJ1-1): DGGITQSPKYLFRKEGQNVTLSCEQNLNHDAMYWYRQDPGQGLRLIYYSQIVNDFQKGDIAEGYSVSREKKESFPLTVTSAQKNPTAFYLCASKSGQGLNTEAFFGQGTRLTVV.